The rows below give T cell receptor beta chains drawn from one sample of a study of blood T cell repertoires in COVID-19. Clones were sequenced by immunoSEQ multiplex PCR, and TCRdb holds only the in-frame ones, with some missing. Among fewer than 200,000 clones listed, 75% to 90% were seen once. The sample comprised peripheral blood. Receptor source: a woman at least 80 years old with active or convalescent COVID-19. The CDR3 runs from the conserved cysteine through the conserved F or W. Each record gives: D gene, J gene, clone size, V gene, CDR3 protein, CDR3 DNA. A D gene is named only where the DNA matches it firmly. Clone size appears in some rows only: once, few, many, or a class for an expanded clone.

D: .; J: TRBJ1-2; size: .; V: TRBV9; CDR3: CASSVAGGDGYTF; DNA: TGTGCCAGCAGCGTAGCTGGAGGGGACGGCTACACCTTC
D: TRBD1; J: TRBJ1-2; size: .; V: TRBV3-1/TRBV3-2; CDR3: CASSRGQGFGYGYTF; DNA: TGTGCCAGCAGCCGAGGACAGGGGTTCGGCTATGGCTACACCTTC
D: TRBD2; J: TRBJ2-7; size: .; V: TRBV7-2; CDR3: CASSFGGGFSSYEQYF; DNA: TGTGCCAGCAGCTTCGGGGGGGGCTTCAGCTCCTACGAGCAGTACTTC
D: .; J: TRBJ1-2; size: .; V: TRBV11-2; CDR3: CASSPGGASIVGYTF; DNA: TGTGCCAGCAGCCCCGGCGGGGCCTCGATCGTAGGCTACACCTTC
D: .; J: TRBJ1-1; size: .; V: TRBV6-2/TRBV6-3; CDR3: CASSYYGTEAFF; DNA: TGTGCCAGCAGTTATTACGGGACTGAAGCTTTCTTT
D: TRBD1; J: TRBJ1-2; size: .; V: TRBV10-3; CDR3: CAISPDRVNYGYTF; DNA: TGTGCCATCAGTCCGGACAGGGTAAACTATGGCTACACCTTC
D: TRBD2; J: TRBJ2-1; size: .; V: TRBV11-2; CDR3: CASSLTSGFYNEQFF; DNA: TGTGCCAGCAGCTTAACTAGCGGTTTCTACAATGAGCAGTTCTTC
D: TRBD1; J: TRBJ2-7; size: .; V: TRBV20-1; CDR3: CSAYRGYEQYF; DNA: TGCAGTGCTTACAGGGGCTACGAGCAGTACTTC
D: TRBD1; J: TRBJ2-1; size: .; V: TRBV11-2; CDR3: CASSTHRGSSYNEQFF; DNA: TGTGCCAGCAGCACTCACAGGGGGAGCTCCTACAATGAGCAGTTCTTC
D: .; J: TRBJ2-2; size: .; V: TRBV4-1; CDR3: CASSQEGGLENTGELFF; DNA: TGCGCCAGCAGCCAAGAAGGTGGACTGGAGAACACCGGGGAGCTGTTTTTT
D: .; J: TRBJ2-5; size: few; V: TRBV9; CDR3: CASSGGPNQETQYF; DNA: TGTGCCAGCAGCGGGGGGCCGAACCAAGAGACCCAGTACTTC
D: TRBD2; J: TRBJ2-1; size: .; V: TRBV6-5; CDR3: CASSWTSGDSYNEQFF; DNA: TGTGCCAGCAGTTGGACTAGCGGGGACTCCTACAATGAGCAGTTCTTC